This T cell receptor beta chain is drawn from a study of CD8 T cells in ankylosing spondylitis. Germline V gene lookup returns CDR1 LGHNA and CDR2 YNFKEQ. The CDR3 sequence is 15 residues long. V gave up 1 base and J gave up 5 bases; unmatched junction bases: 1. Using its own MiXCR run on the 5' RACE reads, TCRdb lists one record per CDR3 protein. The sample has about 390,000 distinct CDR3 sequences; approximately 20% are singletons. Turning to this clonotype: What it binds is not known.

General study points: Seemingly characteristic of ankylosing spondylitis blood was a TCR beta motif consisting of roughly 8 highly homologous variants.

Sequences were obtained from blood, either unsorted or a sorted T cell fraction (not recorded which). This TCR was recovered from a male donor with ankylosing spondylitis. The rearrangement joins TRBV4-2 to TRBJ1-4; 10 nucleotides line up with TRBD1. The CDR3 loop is CASSQAGQGNEKLFF. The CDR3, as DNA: TGTGCCAGCAGCCAAGCGGGACAGGGGAATGAAAAACTGTTTTTT.